This is a list of T cell receptor beta chains from one sample in a study of blood T cell repertoires in COVID-19. Generated by immunoSEQ multiplex PCR, the TCRdb table keeps only in-frame clones and is missing some. The sample lists about 350,000 clones, 80% to 90% occurring once. The sequenced sample consisted of peripheral blood. These receptors were collected from a woman aged 55 to 70 with COVID-19, enrolled during active disease. CDR3s include the opening cysteine and the closing phenylalanine or tryptophan. The order of the fields is D gene, clone size, V gene, J gene, CDR3 protein, CDR3 DNA. A D gene is named only where the DNA matches it firmly. Part of the rows lack a size; the others show once, few, many or a class for expanded clones.

D gene: TRBD2; clone size: .; V gene: TRBV5-1; J gene: TRBJ2-1; CDR3 protein: CASRRTSDYNEQFF; CDR3 DNA: TGCGCCAGCAGACGGACTAGCGACTACAATGAGCAGTTCTTC
D gene: TRBD1; clone size: .; V gene: TRBV2; J gene: TRBJ2-1; CDR3 protein: CASQSKWTGHNEQFF; CDR3 DNA: TGTGCCAGCCAAAGTAAGTGGACAGGGCACAATGAGCAGTTCTTC
D gene: TRBD1; clone size: .; V gene: TRBV6-5; J gene: TRBJ1-2; CDR3 protein: CASTVGAQGEYGYTF; CDR3 DNA: TGTGCCAGCACCGTCGGAGCCCAGGGGGAGTATGGCTACACCTTC
D gene: TRBD1; clone size: .; V gene: TRBV28; J gene: TRBJ2-1; CDR3 protein: CASSLRDRGRSEQFF; CDR3 DNA: TGTGCCAGCAGTTTAAGGGACAGGGGGCGGAGTGAGCAGTTCTTC
D gene: .; clone size: .; V gene: TRBV6-1; J gene: TRBJ1-1; CDR3 protein: CASSELGGKIYWDTEAFF; CDR3 DNA: TGTGCCAGCAGTGAACTAGGGGGTAAAATTTATTGGGACACTGAAGCTTTCTTT
D gene: .; clone size: .; V gene: TRBV19; J gene: TRBJ2-1; CDR3 protein: CAAAGTPYNEQFF; CDR3 DNA: TGTGCCGCCGCAGGGACTCCGTACAATGAGCAGTTCTTC
D gene: .; clone size: few; V gene: TRBV24-1; J gene: TRBJ1-5; CDR3 protein: CATGNRASGCQPQHF; CDR3 DNA: TGTGCCACCGGTAACAGGGCATCGGGTTGTCAGCCCCAGCATTTT
D gene: .; clone size: .; V gene: TRBV29-1; J gene: TRBJ2-3; CDR3 protein: CSVGLQPGDTQYF; CDR3 DNA: TGCAGCGTTGGGTTACAGCCAGGGGATACGCAGTATTTT
D gene: .; clone size: .; V gene: TRBV6-5; J gene: TRBJ2-3; CDR3 protein: CASRPTGLSTDTQYF; CDR3 DNA: TGTGCCAGCAGACCCACAGGGCTTAGCACAGATACGCAGTATTTT
D gene: TRBD1; clone size: .; V gene: TRBV6-1; J gene: TRBJ1-5; CDR3 protein: CASSAYRGGSNQPQHF; CDR3 DNA: TGTGCCAGCAGTGCCTACAGGGGGGGTAGTAATCAGCCCCAGCATTTT